This T cell receptor beta chain was captured in a study of T cell repertoires in cytomegalovirus infection. At the level of the study: Matching HLA type, along with CMV infection, was indicated by public TCR beta signatures.

The CDR3 runs 15 residues. V shed 5 bases, J shed 6 bases, and the junction held 9 bases outside the gene matches. From germline, CDR1 is LNHDA and CDR2 SQIVND (reference sequence). Notes on the study in general: HLA-C-restricted CMV clonotypes gave the most frequent clonotype in two of eight donors.

This clonotype has a count of ten or more. Its antigen is currently unknown. A single record per CDR3 protein comes from TCRdb applying MiXCR to the reads. This table has under 150,000 distinct CDR3 sequences, 7.5% to 9% appearing once. This clonotype was obtained from a human donor in good health (CMV status not recorded). Some clones in this sample may be carry-over from other donors' samples. The sequencing input was PBMCs. The V gene is TRBV19, the J gene TRBJ1-4; 7 bases line up with TRBD1. DNA for the CDR3: TGTGCCAGTAGTCGACAGGGCGGGGAGTATGAAAAACTGTTTTTT. This gives the protein CASSRQGGEYEKLFF.